This T cell receptor (beta chain) came from a study of control samples from healthy donors and cancer patients. Sequencing used immunoSEQ multiplex PCR; TCRdb keeps in-frame clones, though not all of them. The sample has roughly 68,000 clones, 83% seen once. This CDR3 has 14 amino acids. The V gene's germline CDR1 is MDHEN and CDR2 SYDVKM. V shed 2 bases and J 2 bases; nucleotides not matched to a gene: 3. The rearrangement uses TRBV28 and TRBJ2-7, with 7 bases lining up with TRBD2. Sequencing was performed on blood. The receptor was isolated from a man aged 55 to 70 in good health. CDR3 protein: CASSLLAEAYEQYF. CDR3 in DNA: TGTGCCAGCAGTTTACTAGCGGAGGCCTACGAGCAGTACTTC.